The following is a T cell receptor (beta chain) sequence with its context. Per the study methods: Counts of nucleated cells, estimated from reference gene primer amplification, were obtained. Clones were read by immunoSEQ multiplex PCR, and TCRdb kept only the in-frame ones, dropping some. V and J calls and clone size are those listed in that table; D and trimming were worked out from the DNA. Of some 350,000 clones in the sample, about 90% are singletons; the top ten hold 3% to 4%. This entry is derived from a study of blood T cell repertoires in COVID-19. Study-wide background: Italy, Spain and the United States were the sources of the convalescent and acute COVID-19 samples. PBMCs, B-cell-depleted T cells, or T cells were the source of the cDNA or gDNA that made up the material.

The specimen was peripheral blood. This TCR was sampled from a woman aged 18-29 years who had recovered from COVID-19.

The CDR3 spells CASSLFLADYNEQFF. In DNA, the CDR3 is TGTGCCAGCAGTCTCTTTCTAGCGGACTACAATGAGCAGTTCTTC. The genes are TRBV6-2 or TRBV6-3 and TRBJ2-1; TRBD2 aligns across 7 bases. Per the germline V gene, CDR1 is MNHEY and CDR2 is SVGEGT. Losses at the gene ends were 5 bases for V and 3 bases for J; bases not matched to a gene: 7. This CDR3 is built from 15 residues.